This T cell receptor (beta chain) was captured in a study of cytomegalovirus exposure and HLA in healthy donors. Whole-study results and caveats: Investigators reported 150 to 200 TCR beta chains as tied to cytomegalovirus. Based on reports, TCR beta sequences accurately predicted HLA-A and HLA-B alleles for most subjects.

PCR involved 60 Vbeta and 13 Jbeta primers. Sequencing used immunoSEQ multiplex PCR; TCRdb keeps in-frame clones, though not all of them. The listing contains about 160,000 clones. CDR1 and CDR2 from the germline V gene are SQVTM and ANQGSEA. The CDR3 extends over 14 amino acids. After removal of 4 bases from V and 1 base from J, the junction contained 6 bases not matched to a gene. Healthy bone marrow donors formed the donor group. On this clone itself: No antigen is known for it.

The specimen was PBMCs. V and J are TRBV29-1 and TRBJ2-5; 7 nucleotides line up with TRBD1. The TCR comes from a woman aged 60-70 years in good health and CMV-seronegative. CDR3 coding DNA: TGCAGCGTTGCCCTTTGGACAGGCCAAGAGACCCAGTACTTC. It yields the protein CSVALWTGQETQYF.